This T cell receptor beta chain was identified in a study of T cells in Graves' hyperthyroidism and ophthalmopathy (dated by TCRdb to the late 2010s). About the full investigation: Peripheral blood samples were taken at initial diagnosis, before any treatment was given. Whether ophthalmopathy could be predicted prospectively was tested in an independent validation cohort made up of roughly 19 hyperthyroidism patients plus 17 patients who later progressed to ophthalmopathy. The roughly 100 discovery patients were divided at random into training and test sets in a 7:3 ratio. After blood sampling, hyperthyroidism patients were treated with methimazole at a starting dose of 30 mg daily, and ophthalmopathy patients were treated with high-dose intravenous methylprednisolone. TCR V-J signatures able to tell the groups apart were searched for in a discovery cohort of 100 or so patients, of whom more than 40 had Graves' ophthalmopathy and around 57 had stable Graves' hyperthyroidism. TCR Vbeta CDR3 sequencing of 120 to 150 peripheral blood samples (under 45 ophthalmopathy, 75 hyperthyroidism and approximately 17 progressor patients) is reported in the paper. Thyroid tissue and blood T-cell repertoires from roughly six Graves' hyperthyroidism patients were also compared in the study.

Ophthalmopathy patients had moderately to severely active disease, Clinical Activity Score of at least 3, NOSPECS grade of at least 4, and duration under 3 months. Any patient with an uncontrolled infection, another autoimmune disease, pregnancy or lactation was excluded. Diagnoses were established on the basis of clinical symptoms, serum thyroxine and TRAb, thyroid ultrasound, and orbital computed tomography. PBMCs were isolated from approximately 10 ml of fresh peripheral blood by Ficoll-Paque density gradient centrifugation. Trizol reagent was used to extract total RNA, and RNA quality was then checked on an Agilent 2100 Bioanalyzer. Overall results and qualifications from the work: Blood samples also contained most of the expanded thyroid clonotypes (frequency above 0.001), which suggests that blood repertoires may reflect thyroid immune responses. Sample size was not statistically predetermined, and investigators were not blinded to group allocation. In validation, the model predicted progression to ophthalmopathy a median of approximately 6.3 months before onset, with about 64% sensitivity and nearly 75% specificity. In cross-validation, a model built on a 13 V-J signature told ophthalmopathy apart from stable hyperthyroidism with approximately 90% sensitivity and roughly 82% specificity, and in testing the same model reached 80%/75%.

This clonotype occurred many times. The antigen it binds to is not known. No base-level quality is on record; no much larger clone is a single base apart. CDR1 and CDR2 were assigned from the germline V gene as SGHTA and FQGNSA. The CDR3 runs 18 amino acids, cysteine and phenylalanine included. Here the CDR3 DNA is all that survives: 54 bases in frame from base 1. V is cut back by 8 bases and J by 6 bases, with 24 bases in the junction unmatched. Amplification of TCR beta CDR3 regions was carried out from RNA transcripts. The TCR CDR3 was subjected to a first round of RT-PCR using the HTBI primer set and the Qiagen OneStep RT-PCR kit. A second multiplex PCR round built the libraries, followed by size selection and purification. Paired-end sequencing of the libraries was performed with 100 bp reads on an Illumina HiSeq2000. Turning to the authors' computational methods: Raw data were processed with SOAPnuke, discarding reads with adapters, uncalled bases, mean Phred below 15, or no exact constant-primer or identifier match. High-quality paired reads were merged using COPE v1.2.5, and each unique nucleotide sequence was defined as a clonotype. MiTCR v1.1 was used to align clonotypes to the IMGT TRBV, TRBD and TRBJ reference segments. Only V-J combinations with frequency above 0.0001, covering 99% to 99.2% of repertoires, were analysed. A TCS score was defined as the ratio of F50 (clonal expansion) to E x V (chaos), with BLOSUM62-based TCRdist applied between CDR3 peptides within each V-J. Welch's t-statistics and random forest reduced around 510 V-J features to 10 to 15, which were used in a naive Bayes classifier (R e1071). TCRdb reprocessing: public reads trimmed at Q25 with fastp, clones called with MiXCR, in-frame beta chains kept. Rows are unified per CDR3 protein, each entry keeping the most common DNA and genes. These V and J calls originate from TCRdb's pipeline instead of the authors' own analysis. The sample has some 650,000 distinct CDR3 sequences on record, roughly 15% of them singletons. 2.5% to 4% of the sample goes to the ten largest clones.

This TCR was sampled from a woman in her thirties or forties with Graves' ophthalmopathy. The rearranged segments are TRBV7-2 and TRBJ2-7; 8 bases in the junction line up with TRBD2. The sequenced material came from blood. CDR3 protein: CASAPTAGTRRAGFEQYF. The DNA is TGTGCCAGCGCCCCCACCGCCGGGACTAGGAGGGCCGGTTTCGAGCAGTACTTC. The entire variable domain, with the stretches around the CDR3 drawn from the reference TRBV7-2 and TRBJ2-7 proteins, is GAGVSQSPSNKVTEKGKDVELRCDPISGHTALYWYRQSLGQGLEFLIYFQGNSAPDKSGLPSDRFSAERTGGSVSTLTIQRTQQEDSAVYLCASAPTAGTRRAGFEQYFGPGTRLTVT.